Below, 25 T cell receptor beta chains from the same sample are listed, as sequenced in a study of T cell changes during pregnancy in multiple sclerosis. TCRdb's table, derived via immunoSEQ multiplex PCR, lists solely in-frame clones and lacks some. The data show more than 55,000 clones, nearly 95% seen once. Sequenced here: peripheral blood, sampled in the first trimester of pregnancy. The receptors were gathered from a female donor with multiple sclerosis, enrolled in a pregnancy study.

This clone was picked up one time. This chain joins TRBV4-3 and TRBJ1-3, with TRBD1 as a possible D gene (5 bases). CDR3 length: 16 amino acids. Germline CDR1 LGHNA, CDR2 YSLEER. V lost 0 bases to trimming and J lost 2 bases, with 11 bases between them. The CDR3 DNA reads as TGCGCCAGCAGCCAAGATTTAAGGGGCACTGGAAACACCATATATTTT. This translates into CASSQDLRGTGNTIYF.

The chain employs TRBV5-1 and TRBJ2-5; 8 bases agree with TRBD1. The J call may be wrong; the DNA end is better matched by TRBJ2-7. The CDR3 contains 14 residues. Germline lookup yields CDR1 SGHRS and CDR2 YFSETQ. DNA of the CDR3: TGCGCCAGCAGCTTGGGCAGGGGGCCCTACGAGCAGTACTTC. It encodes CASSLGRGPYEQYF.

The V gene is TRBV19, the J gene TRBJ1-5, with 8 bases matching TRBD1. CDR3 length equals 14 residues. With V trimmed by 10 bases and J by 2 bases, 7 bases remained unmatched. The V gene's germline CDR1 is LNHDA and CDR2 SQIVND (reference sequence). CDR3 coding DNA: TGTGCCACTTCTTCAGGGGGCGGCAATCAGCCCCAGCATTTT. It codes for CATSSGGGNQPQHF.

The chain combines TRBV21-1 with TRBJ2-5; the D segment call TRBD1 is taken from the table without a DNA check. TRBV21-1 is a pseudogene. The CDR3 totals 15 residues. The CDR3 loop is CASSTRDREEETQYF. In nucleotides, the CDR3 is TGTGCCAGCAGCACACGGGACAGGGAGGAAGAGACCCAGTACTTC.

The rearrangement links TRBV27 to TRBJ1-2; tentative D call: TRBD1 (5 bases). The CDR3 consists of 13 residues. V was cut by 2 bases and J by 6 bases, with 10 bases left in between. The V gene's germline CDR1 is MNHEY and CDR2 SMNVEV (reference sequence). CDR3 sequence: CASSLQGFDGYTF. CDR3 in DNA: TGTGCCAGCAGTTTACAGGGATTCGATGGCTACACCTTC.

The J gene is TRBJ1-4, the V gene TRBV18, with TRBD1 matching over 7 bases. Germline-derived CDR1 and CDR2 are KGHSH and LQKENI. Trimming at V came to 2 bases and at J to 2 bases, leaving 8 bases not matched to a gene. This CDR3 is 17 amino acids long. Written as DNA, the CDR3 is TGTGCCAGCTCACCAGGTTCCAAGACAGGGACTAATGAAAAACTGTTTTTT. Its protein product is CASSPGSKTGTNEKLFF.

The CDR3 DNA reads as TGTGCCACCAGCAGAGATGCGGGCGTTCCGGGCTACACCTTC. Translated, it gives CATSRDAGVPGYTF. V usage is TRBV15 and J usage is TRBJ1-2; D not resolved. V lost 0 bases to trimming and J lost 8 bases, with 13 bases between them. The length of the CDR3 is 14 residues. Germline V gene sequence: CDR1 LNHNV, CDR2 YYDKDF (reference sequence).

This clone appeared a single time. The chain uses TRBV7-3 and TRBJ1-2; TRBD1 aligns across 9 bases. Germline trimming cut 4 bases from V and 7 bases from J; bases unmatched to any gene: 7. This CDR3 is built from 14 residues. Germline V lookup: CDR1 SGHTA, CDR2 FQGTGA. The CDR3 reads CASSSTGGLGGYTF. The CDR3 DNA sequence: TGTGCCAGCAGCTCTACAGGGGGCTTGGGTGGCTACACCTTC.

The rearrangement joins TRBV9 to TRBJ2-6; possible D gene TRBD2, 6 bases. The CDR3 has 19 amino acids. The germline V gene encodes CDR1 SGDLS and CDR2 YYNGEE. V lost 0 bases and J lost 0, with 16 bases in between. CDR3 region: CASSVDPGGSISGANVLTF. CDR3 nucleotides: TGTGCCAGCAGCGTAGATCCCGGGGGTTCCATCTCTGGGGCCAACGTCCTGACTTTC.

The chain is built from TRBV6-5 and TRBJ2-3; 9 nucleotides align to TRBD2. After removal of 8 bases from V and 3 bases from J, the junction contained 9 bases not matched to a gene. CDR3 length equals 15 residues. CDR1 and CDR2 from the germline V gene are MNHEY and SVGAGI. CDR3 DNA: TGTGCCAGCGGGGAGGCGGGGGGGCCGACAGATACGCAGTATTTT. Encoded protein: CASGEAGGPTDTQYF.

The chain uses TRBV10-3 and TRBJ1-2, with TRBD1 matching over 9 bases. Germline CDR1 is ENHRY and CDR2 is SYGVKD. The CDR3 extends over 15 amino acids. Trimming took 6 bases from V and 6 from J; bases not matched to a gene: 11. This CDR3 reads CAIRKSGQGNNGYTF. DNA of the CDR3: TGTGCCATCAGAAAGAGCGGACAGGGGAACAATGGCTACACCTTC.

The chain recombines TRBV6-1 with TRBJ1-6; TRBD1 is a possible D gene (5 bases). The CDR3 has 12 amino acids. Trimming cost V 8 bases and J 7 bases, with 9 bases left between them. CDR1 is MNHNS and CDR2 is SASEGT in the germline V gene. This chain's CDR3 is CASAQGNSPLHF. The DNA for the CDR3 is TGTGCCAGCGCCCAGGGCAATTCACCCCTCCACTTT.

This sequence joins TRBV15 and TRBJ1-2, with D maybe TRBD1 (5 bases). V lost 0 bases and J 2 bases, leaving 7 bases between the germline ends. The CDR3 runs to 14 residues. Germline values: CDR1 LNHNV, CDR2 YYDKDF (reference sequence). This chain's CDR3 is CATSREGGNYGYTF. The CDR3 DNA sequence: TGTGCCACCAGCAGAGAGGGGGGGAACTATGGCTACACCTTC.

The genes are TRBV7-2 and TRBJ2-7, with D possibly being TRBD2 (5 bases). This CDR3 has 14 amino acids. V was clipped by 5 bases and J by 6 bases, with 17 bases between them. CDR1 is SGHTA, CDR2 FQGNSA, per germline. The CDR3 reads CASSHLSVGGEQYF. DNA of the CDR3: TGTGCCAGCAGCCACCTCTCCGTCGGAGGCGAGCAGTACTTC.

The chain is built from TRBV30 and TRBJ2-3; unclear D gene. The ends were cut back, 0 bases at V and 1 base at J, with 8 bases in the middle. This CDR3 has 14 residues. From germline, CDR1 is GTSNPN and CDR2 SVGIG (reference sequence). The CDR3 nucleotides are TGTGCCTGGAGTGTGGGCCTGGGCACAGATACGCAGTATTTT. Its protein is CAWSVGLGTDTQYF.

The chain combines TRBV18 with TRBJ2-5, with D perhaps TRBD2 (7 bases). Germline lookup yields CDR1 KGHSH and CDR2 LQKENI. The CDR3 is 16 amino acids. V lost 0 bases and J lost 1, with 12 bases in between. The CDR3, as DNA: TGTGCCAGCTCACCACCCTCGGGGGGCCTCCAAGAGACCCAGTACTTC. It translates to CASSPPSGGLQETQYF.

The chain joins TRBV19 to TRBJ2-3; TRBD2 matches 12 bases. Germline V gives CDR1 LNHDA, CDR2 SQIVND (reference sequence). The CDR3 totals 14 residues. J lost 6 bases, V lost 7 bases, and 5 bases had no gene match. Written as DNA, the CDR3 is TGTGCCAGTACACCCGGACTAGCGGGGGATACGCAGTATTTT. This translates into CASTPGLAGDTQYF.

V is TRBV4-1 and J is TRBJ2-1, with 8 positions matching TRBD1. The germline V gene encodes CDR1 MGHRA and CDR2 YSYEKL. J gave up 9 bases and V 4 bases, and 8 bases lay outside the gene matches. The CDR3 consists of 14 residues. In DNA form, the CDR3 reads TGCGCCAGCAGCCTCGCAGGGGGCTGGGGTGAGCAGTTCTTC. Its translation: CASSLAGGWGEQFF.

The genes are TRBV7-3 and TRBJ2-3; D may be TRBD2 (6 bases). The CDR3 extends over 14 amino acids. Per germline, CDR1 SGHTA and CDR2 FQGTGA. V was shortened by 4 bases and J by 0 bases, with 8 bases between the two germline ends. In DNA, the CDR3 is TGTGCCAGCAGCTCGGGGACTAGCACAGATACGCAGTATTTT. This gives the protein CASSSGTSTDTQYF. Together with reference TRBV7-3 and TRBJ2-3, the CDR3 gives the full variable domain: GAGVSQTPSNKVTEKGKYVELRCDPISGHTALYWYRQSLGQGPEFLIYFQGTGAADDSGLPNDRFFAVRPEGSVSTLKIQRTERGDSAVYLCASSSGTSTDTQYFGPGTRLTVL.

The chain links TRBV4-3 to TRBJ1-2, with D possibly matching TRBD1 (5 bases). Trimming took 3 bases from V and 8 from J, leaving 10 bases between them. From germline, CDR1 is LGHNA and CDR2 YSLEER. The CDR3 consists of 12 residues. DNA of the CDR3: TGCGCCAGCAGCCAGACAGATCTAGGCTACACCTTC. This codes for CASSQTDLGYTF.

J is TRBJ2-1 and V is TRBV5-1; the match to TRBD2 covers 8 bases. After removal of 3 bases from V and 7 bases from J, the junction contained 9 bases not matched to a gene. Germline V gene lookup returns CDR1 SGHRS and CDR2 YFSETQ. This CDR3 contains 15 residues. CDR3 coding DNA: TGCGCCAGCAGCTCACATCCGGGACTAGAGAATGAGCAGTTCTTC. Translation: CASSSHPGLENEQFF.

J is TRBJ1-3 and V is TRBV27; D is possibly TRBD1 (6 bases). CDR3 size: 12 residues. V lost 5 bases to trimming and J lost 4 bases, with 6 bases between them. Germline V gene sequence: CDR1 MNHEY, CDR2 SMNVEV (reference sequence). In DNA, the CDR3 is TGTGCCAGCAGTACAGGGGGAAACACCATATATTTT. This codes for CASSTGGNTIYF.

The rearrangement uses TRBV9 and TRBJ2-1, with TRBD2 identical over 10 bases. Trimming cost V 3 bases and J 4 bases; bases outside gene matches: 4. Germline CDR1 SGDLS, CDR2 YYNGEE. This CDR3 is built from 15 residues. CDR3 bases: TGTGCCAGCAGCGAGAGCGGGGGGGATTACAATGAGCAGTTCTTC. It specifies CASSESGGDYNEQFF. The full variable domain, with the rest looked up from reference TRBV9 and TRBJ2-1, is DSGVTQTPKHLITATGQRVTLRCSPRSGDLSVYWYQQSLDQGLQFLIQYYNGEERAKGNILERFSAQQFPDLHSELNLSSLELGDSALYFCASSESGGDYNEQFFGPGTRLTVL.

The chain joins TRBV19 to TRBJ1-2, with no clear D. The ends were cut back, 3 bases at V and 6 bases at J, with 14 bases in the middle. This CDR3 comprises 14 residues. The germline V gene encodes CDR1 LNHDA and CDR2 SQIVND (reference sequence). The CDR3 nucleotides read TGTGCCAGTAGTATCTCTCAAGGCGGGAATGGCTACACCTTC. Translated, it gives CASSISQGGNGYTF.

CDR3 nucleotides: TGTGCCAGCAGCCTGGGGACTAGCCAGTTCTTC. Translated: CASSLGTSQFF. The rearrangement joins TRBV4-2 to TRBJ2-1; 9 bases are shared with TRBD2. Trimming removed 4 bases from V and 13 bases from J; junction bases left unmatched: 2. CDR3 size: 11 residues. Germline V gene sequence: CDR1 LGHNA, CDR2 YNFKEQ.